This T cell receptor (beta chain) originates from a study of T-cell reconstitution after alpha-beta-depleted transplantation in children. Study outcomes and limitations: Reportedly, alpha-beta T cells present about two months post-transplant originated from several hundred expanded clones of graft origin. High day-60 TCRbeta diversity in some patients came from surviving recipient T cells and thymic progenitors.

This clonotype showed up just a few times. The antigen is undetermined. The CDR3 runs to 12 residues. V was trimmed by 4 bases and J by 2 bases, leaving 9 bases between them. CDR1 and CDR2 (germline): DFQATT, SNEGSKA (reference sequence). A TCRbeta library incorporating unique molecular identifiers was prepared. One entry per CDR3 protein, called by TCRdb with MiXCR from the PCR reads. The sample has around 490,000 distinct CDR3 sequences; about an eighth are singletons. The chain is built from TRBV20-1 and TRBJ2-7; D not certain. The source material was PBMCs, mostly from graft donor cells, sampled 180 days after TCRalphabeta/CD19-depleted stem cell transplant. This clonotype was obtained from a female patient aged 2-9 years who had a stem cell transplant for aplastic anemia, so the T cells may come from the graft donor. The chain's CDR3 is CSAKPPAYEQYF. The CDR3 DNA is TGCAGTGCTAAACCTCCAGCCTACGAGCAGTACTTC.